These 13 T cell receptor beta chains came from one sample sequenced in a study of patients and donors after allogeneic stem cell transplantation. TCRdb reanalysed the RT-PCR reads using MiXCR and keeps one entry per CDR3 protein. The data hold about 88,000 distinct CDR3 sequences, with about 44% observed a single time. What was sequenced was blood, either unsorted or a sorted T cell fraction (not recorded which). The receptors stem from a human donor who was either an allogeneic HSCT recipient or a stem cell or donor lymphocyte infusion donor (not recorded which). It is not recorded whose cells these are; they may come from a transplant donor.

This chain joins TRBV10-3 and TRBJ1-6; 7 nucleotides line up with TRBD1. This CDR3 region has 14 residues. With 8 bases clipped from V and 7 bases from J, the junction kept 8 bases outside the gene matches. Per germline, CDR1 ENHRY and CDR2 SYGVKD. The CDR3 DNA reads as TGTGCCATCCGGGAGACAGGGTTAAATTCACCCCTCCACTTT. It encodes CAIRETGLNSPLHF.

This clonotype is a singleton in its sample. The CDR3 spells CASSQEEGRDYNSPLHF. In DNA, the CDR3 is TGCGCCAGCAGCCAAGAGGAGGGGCGCGATTATAATTCACCCCTCCACTTT. The chain links TRBV4-3 to TRBJ1-6; a weak D match, TRBD1 (5 bases). Trimming shortened V by 0 bases and J by 4 bases, and 13 bases separated the two germline ends. The germline gives CDR1 LGHNA, CDR2 YSLEER. The CDR3 sequence is 17 residues long.

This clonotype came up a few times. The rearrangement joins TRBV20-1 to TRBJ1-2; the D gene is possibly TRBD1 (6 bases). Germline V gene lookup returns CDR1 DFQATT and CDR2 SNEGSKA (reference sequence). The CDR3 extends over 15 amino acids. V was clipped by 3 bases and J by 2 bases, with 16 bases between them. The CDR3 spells CSASIRGRLNYGYTF. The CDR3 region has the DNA TGCAGTGCTAGTATCCGGGGGCGGCTAAACTATGGCTACACCTTC.

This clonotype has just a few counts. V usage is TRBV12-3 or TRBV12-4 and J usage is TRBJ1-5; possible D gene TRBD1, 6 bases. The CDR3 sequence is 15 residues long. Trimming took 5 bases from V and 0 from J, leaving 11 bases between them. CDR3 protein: CASSPGGISNQPQHF. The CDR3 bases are TGTGCCAGCAGTCCGGGGGGCATTAGCAATCAGCCCCAGCATTTT.

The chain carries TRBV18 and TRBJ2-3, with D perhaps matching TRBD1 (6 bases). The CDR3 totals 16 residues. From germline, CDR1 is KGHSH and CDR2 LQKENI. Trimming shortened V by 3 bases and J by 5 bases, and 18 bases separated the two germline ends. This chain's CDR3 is CASSPPGTTAVDTQYF. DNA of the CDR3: TGTGCCAGCTCACCTCCCGGGACAACGGCCGTAGATACGCAGTATTTT.

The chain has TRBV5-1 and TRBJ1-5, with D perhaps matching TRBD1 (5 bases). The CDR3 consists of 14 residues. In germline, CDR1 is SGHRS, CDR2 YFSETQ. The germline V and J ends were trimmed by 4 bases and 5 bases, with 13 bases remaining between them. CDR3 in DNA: TGCGCCAGCAGCCAGCAATGGGGGGATCAGCCCCAGCATTTT. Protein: CASSQQWGDQPQHF.

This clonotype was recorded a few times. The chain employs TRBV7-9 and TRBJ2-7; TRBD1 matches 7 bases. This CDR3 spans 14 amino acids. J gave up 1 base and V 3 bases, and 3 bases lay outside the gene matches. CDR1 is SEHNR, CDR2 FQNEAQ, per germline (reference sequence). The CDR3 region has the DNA TGTGCCAGCAGCTTCTTGACAGGGTCCTACGAGCAGTACTTC. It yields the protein CASSFLTGSYEQYF.

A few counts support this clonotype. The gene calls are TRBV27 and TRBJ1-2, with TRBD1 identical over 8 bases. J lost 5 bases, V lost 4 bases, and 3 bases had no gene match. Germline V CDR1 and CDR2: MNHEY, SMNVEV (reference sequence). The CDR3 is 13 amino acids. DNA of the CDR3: TGTGCCAGCAGTTGGACAGGGAGATATGGCTACACCTTC. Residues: CASSWTGRYGYTF.

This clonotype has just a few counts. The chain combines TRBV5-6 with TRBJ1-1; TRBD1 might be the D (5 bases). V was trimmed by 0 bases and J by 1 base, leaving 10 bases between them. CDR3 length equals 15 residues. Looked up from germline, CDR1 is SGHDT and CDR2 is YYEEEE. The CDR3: CASSLGTQGNTEAFF. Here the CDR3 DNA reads TGTGCCAGCAGCTTGGGGACGCAGGGGAACACTGAAGCTTTCTTT.

The CDR3 loop reads CASSLTVLQGVSQPQHF. CDR3 DNA sequence: TGTGCCAGCAGTTTAACGGTACTACAGGGGGTAAGTCAGCCCCAGCATTTT. The chain is built from TRBV12-3 or TRBV12-4 and TRBJ1-5, with TRBD1 identical over 8 bases. The CDR3 length is 17 residues. V shed 2 bases, J shed 6 bases, and the junction held 12 bases outside the gene matches.

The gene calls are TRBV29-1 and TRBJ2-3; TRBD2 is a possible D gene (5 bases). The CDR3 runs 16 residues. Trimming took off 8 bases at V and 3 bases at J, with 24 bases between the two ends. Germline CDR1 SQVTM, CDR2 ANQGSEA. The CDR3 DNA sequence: TGCAGCTTCGGGTCTAGGGAGTTAAATCCAACAGATACGCAGTATTTT. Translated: CSFGSRELNPTDTQYF.

The CDR3 coding sequence is TGCAGCGTTGGAGGCAGCTACACTGAAGCTTTCTTT. Translated: CSVGGSYTEAFF. The chain recombines TRBV29-1 with TRBJ1-1; D gene unclear. Germline V CDR1 and CDR2: SQVTM, ANQGSEA. V lost 4 bases, J lost 3 bases, and 9 bases lay in between. This CDR3 has 12 residues.

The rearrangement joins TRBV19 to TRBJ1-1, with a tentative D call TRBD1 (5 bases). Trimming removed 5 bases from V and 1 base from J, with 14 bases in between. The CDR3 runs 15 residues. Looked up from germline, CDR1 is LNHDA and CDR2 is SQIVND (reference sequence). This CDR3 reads CASSDRTRTNTEAFF. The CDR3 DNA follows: TGTGCCAGTAGTGACCGGACACGAACGAACACTGAAGCTTTCTTT.